Below, one TCR beta chain is given with its context. Its antigen target is currently unknown. Per-base quality was not reported, and no clone a single base away is much larger than it. This sample stems from a study of shared clonotypes between healthy human individuals (dated by TCRdb to 2018 to 2021). Study-level background: A couple of women and a few men aged 18 to 49 years were included in the cohort. For each donor, CD4 naive and CD4 memory were each given three plates, CD8 naive was given two plates, and CD8 memory was given one plate. Blood TCR repertoires of a handful of healthy adults were deeply sequenced to estimate repertoire size and the extent of clonotype sharing between individuals. Libraries were prepared and TCR repertoires were sequenced by different laboratories using diverse techniques, in order to increase sequencing depth and limit assay-specific biases. Each donor's leukapheresis produced roughly between about 0.8 and 10 billion PBMCs. General findings and caveats noted by the study authors: Pairwise subsampling led to the expectation that sequencing depth would affect the degree of clonotype sharing among donors. Naive subsets generally had larger estimated clonotype richness than memory subsets. Sampling was restricted to blood, and TCR repertoires in tissue are likely to differ from TCR repertoires in blood. Rarefaction of sorted-subset datasets indicated incomplete sequencing despite the large sequencing depth. When a handful of donors were compared, the shared fraction of clonotypes was 5% to 6.5% for naive CD4, about 4% for naive CD8, roughly 2.3% for memory CD4, and approximately 0.4% for memory CD8. Because the study included only a small number of donors, the genetic and exposure-history diversity represented was limited. Compared with non-shared clonotypes, clonotypes shared by all four sorted-subset donors had higher generation probabilities.

CDR1 LNHDA and CDR2 SQIVND are derived from the germline V gene (reference sequence). The CDR3 runs 16 residues from the cysteine to the phenylalanine. Just the 48-base CDR3 DNA is kept, in frame starting at base 1. The trim is 6 bases for V and 5 bases for J, with a gap of 22 bases between the germline ends. CD8 naive samples were CD45RO-negative cells positively selected for CCR7, giving a CD45RA+CCR7+ population that excluded TemRA cells. The donors were healthy, HIV-negative adults with no recently reported acute infections or vaccinations. All donors were Caucasian adults living in Nashville, Tennessee, USA. Blood was collected by leukapheresis, and PBMCs were isolated by Ficoll-Histopaque density gradient centrifugation and then cryopreserved in liquid nitrogen vapor phase. Analytical flow cytometry was used to check the purity and quantity of every magnetically sorted T cell population. Genomic DNA was isolated from each sorted fraction and quantified by UV absorbance on a Nanodrop 2000c.

Using the deep immunoSEQ assay, multiplex PCR amplified TCR CDR3 regions from genomic DNA. Extracted genomic DNA from each cell subset was spread evenly across all wells of several immunoSEQ 96-well plates, with each plate serving as a replicate. Each replicate PCR for sorted subsets received about 0.2 ug genomic DNA, equal to about 30,000 T cell genomes. The purified libraries were quantified using a Qubit 3.0 fluorometer, sized with a Bioanalyzer 2100, and then quantified again using the KAPA Library Quantification kit. A separate single-read 150-cycle Illumina NextSeq 550 flow cell was used to sequence each immunoSEQ 96-well plate. In the original analysis: Because the immunoSEQ output included only junctional sequences and no quality scores, the filtering could not be the same as the filtering used for full-length reads. Sequences were annotated with PyIR, a Python wrapper for IgBLAST v1.9, and V/J genes and CDR3 were assigned using IMGT germline references. Reads were removed for weak V/J assignments (E-value above 1e-6), missing CDR3, stop codons, out-of-frame junctions, or ambiguous translated residues. V3J clonotypes were defined by identical inferred V gene, J gene, and CDR3 amino acid sequence. Percentage overlap between repertoires was computed as shared unique clonotypes divided by the size of the smaller repertoire. RTK rarefaction, the Chao1 estimator, and Recon v2.1 estimates of unobserved clonotypes were used to assess repertoire richness. For all TCRbeta clonotypes obtained by the gDNA method from a few donors, generation probabilities were computed with OLGA. TCRdb retrieved this table from immuneACCESS and kept in-frame rearrangements only. Not all clones are present; in checked studies, unresolved V genes account for under half, and no reason is known for the remainder. V, J and clone size are those of that table, while D and trimming were read from the DNA. For this sample the table gives millions of clones, of which roughly 91% were detected only once. Clones ranked in the top ten supply 1.5% to 2% of the sample.

The source is a man aged 18-30 years in good health. Some clones in this sample may be carry-over from other donors' samples. The rearranged segments are TRBV19 and TRBJ1-1, and possibly TRBD1, on 5 matching bases. The material sequenced was naive CD8+ T cells from PBMCs. This specimen's cell subset or site label, interpreted: CD45RA+CCR7+. CDR3 region: CASSDPGTLRWTEAFF. The DNA reads as follows: TGTGCCAGTAGCGATCCAGGGACCCTGCGGTGGACTGAAGCTTTCTTT.